The clone carrying this T cell receptor (beta chain) was seen a single time. Relative to the germline gene, one junction end is altered; a read error may explain this. Sequencing was performed with immunoSEQ multiplex PCR; in TCRdb, only in-frame clones are kept and a portion is missing. The sample consists of about 5,500 clones, roughly 80% of them appearing once. The sample is drawn from a study of immune evolution from preneoplasia to lung adenocarcinoma. The clonotype was recovered from a person aged 70 to 85 with lung adenocarcinoma. Source material: FFPE adjacent normal lung tissue.

The CDR3: CASSTQGSNQPQHF. For the CDR3, the DNA is TGTGCTAGCAGTACACAGGGAAGCAATCAGCCCCAGCATTTT. The gene calls are TRBV2 and TRBJ1-5; the D gene is possibly TRBD1 (6 bases). CDR1 and CDR2 from the germline V gene are SNHLY and FYNNEI. The length of the CDR3 is 14 residues.